The present T cell receptor beta chain was sequenced within a study of PD-L1 blockade in urothelial cancer. Turning to the study itself: Dosed intravenously at 1,200 mg every 3 weeks, atezolizumab was initiated by patients around 2014. Blood drawn 3 weeks (second dose) and 6 weeks after treatment start was analyzed. Anywhere from 0 to 3 prior chemotherapy regimens had been received by patients.

Every PCR received spiked-in synthetic TCR analog templates. Some clones are missing from TCRdb's copy, which holds only in-frame ones; the method was immunoSEQ multiplex PCR. The sample holds approximately 51,000 clones, roughly 86% seen once. Specimen: PBMCs, collected around atezolizumab (anti-PD-L1) treatment. The receptor was derived from a man aged 55 to 70 with urothelial cancer.

CDR3 loop: CASSRTARNYGYTF. CDR3 DNA sequence: TGTGCCAGCAGTCGGACAGCGCGGAACTATGGCTACACCTTC. The chain employs TRBV2 and TRBJ1-2; TRBD1 is a possible D gene (6 bases). Looked up from germline, CDR1 is SNHLY and CDR2 is FYNNEI. CDR3 length: 14 amino acids. The V and J ends lost 5 bases and 2 bases respectively, with 12 bases between them. The variable domain in full, completed from reference TRBV2 and TRBJ1-2, reads EPEVTQTPSHQVTQMGQEVILRCVPISNHLYFYWYRQILGQKVEFLVSFYNNEISEKSEIFDDQFSVERPDGSNFTLKIRSTKLEDSAMYFCASSRTARNYGYTFGSGTRLTVV.